The clone carrying this TCR beta chain was counted at least ten times. Antigen: not known. CDR1 is LGHNT, CDR2 FRNRAP, per germline. The CDR3 contains 14 residues. Trimming left V 5 bases short and J 6 bases short, with 16 bases between. This sample is drawn from a study of T cells in Graves' hyperthyroidism and ophthalmopathy. Researchers amplified the TCR beta CDR3 regions from RNA transcripts. In the first-round RT-PCR of the TCR CDR3, the HTBI primer set was used. TCRdb recomputed calls from the multiplex PCR reads with MiXCR, one row per CDR3 protein. The top ten clones hold about 26% of a sample with approximately 510,000 distinct CDR3 sequences, about 20% of them seen once. Study-level findings and limits: In blood, most of the thyroid clonotypes expanded above 0.001 were also present.

The clonotype comes from a man between 18 and 29 years old with Graves' hyperthyroidism. The genes are TRBV12-5 and TRBJ1-1, with D uncertain. Source material: blood. CDR3 sequence (DNA): TGTGCTAGTGGTCGAGACTTGGGGAAGGCTGAAGCTTTCTTT. This sequence encodes CASGRDLGKAEAFF. The full variable domain, with the rest looked up from reference TRBV12-5 and TRBJ1-1, is DARVTQTPRHKVTEMGQEVTMRCQPILGHNTVFWYRQTMMQGLELLAYFRNRAPLDDSGMPKDRFSAEMPDATLATLKIQPSEPRDSAVYFCASGRDLGKAEAFFGQGTRLTVV.